This T cell receptor (beta chain) was captured in a study of blood T cell repertoires in COVID-19. Turning to the study itself: PBMCs, B-cell-depleted T cells, or T cells were the source of the cDNA or gDNA that made up the material.

Using immunoSEQ multiplex PCR, the repertoire was profiled, and TCRdb retains in-frame clones only, with some absent. The profile shows 120,000 to 150,000 clones, roughly 84% of them singletons. The CDR3 covers 16 residues. The V gene end was trimmed by 4 bases and the J gene end by 4 bases; junction bases not matched to a gene: 10. Germline loops: CDR1 SGHTA, CDR2 FQGNSA. The sequence derives from a woman between 50 and 59 years old who had been exposed to COVID-19. Sequenced sample: PBMCs or T cells enriched from blood (not recorded which). This rearrangement joins TRBV7-2 to TRBJ1-3, with 7 nucleotides matching TRBD1. Here the CDR3 DNA reads TGTGCCAGCAGCTCAGACAGGGCTATATCCGGAAACACCATATATTTT. It yields the protein CASSSDRAISGNTIYF.